Sequencing of this TCR beta chain was carried out in a study of blood T cell repertoires in COVID-19. Source study methods: Amplifying reference gene primers gave estimates of nucleated cell counts. Clones were sequenced by immunoSEQ multiplex PCR, and TCRdb holds only the in-frame ones, with some missing. V and J calls plus clone size are reproduced from that table; the DNA served to infer D and trimming. The table lists about 140,000 clones, around 87% of them singletons. The study drew participants aged about 18 to 89 years from approximately 25 US areas. Among Cohort 3 donors, those recovered had two negative PCRs, clearance, or symptom resolution. V lost 5 bases and J lost 3, with 10 bases in between. CDR3 size: 13 residues.

This sequence joins TRBV12-3 or TRBV12-4 and TRBJ1-2; no clear D. This sequence was found in a man between 60 and 70 years old who had recovered from COVID-19. Material for sequencing was PBMCs or T cells enriched from blood (not recorded which). CDR3 residues: CASSVGPYYGYTF. For the CDR3, the DNA is TGTGCCAGCAGTGTTGGGCCCTACTATGGCTACACCTTC.